The present T cell receptor (beta chain) was sequenced within a study of blood T cell repertoires in COVID-19. Study as a whole: Both acute and convalescent COVID-19 samples were obtained from the United States, Italy and Spain.

Original methodology: Amplification from reference gene primers served as the basis for estimated nucleated cell counts. This table comes from immunoSEQ multiplex PCR, and its TCRdb copy is limited to in-frame clones, with some not included. V, J and clone size reflect that table, while D and trimming were determined from the DNA. The data show under 80,000 clones, roughly 92% seen once. The CDR3 runs to 15 residues. Germline V gene data show CDR1 as MDHEN and CDR2 as SYDVKM. J gave up 4 bases and V 4 bases, and 6 bases lay outside the gene matches. Source material: peripheral blood. The sequence was obtained from a human donor in a cohort sampled during active COVID-19. The chain recombines TRBV28 with TRBJ1-3, with TRBD1 matching 8 bases. The CDR3 here is CASSSQGAGGNTIYF. The CDR3 region has the DNA TGTGCCAGCAGTTCTCAGGGGGCGGGAGGAAACACCATATATTTT.